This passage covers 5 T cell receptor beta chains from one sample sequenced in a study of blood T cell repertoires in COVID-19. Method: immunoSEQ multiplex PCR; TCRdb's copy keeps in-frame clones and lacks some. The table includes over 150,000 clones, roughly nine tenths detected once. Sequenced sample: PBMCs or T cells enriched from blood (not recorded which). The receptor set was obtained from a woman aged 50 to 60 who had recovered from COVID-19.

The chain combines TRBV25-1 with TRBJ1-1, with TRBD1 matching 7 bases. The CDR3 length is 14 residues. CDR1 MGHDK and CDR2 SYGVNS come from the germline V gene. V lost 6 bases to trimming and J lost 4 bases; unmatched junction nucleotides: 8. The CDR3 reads CASRRTGAGTEAFF. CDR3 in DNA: TGTGCCAGCAGGCGAACAGGGGCAGGCACTGAAGCTTTCTTT. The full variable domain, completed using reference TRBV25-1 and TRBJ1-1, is EADIYQTPRYLVIGTGKKITLECSQTMGHDKMYWYQQDPGMELHLIHYSYGVNSTEKGDLSSESTVSRIRTEHFPLTLESARPSHTSQYLCASRRTGAGTEAFFGQGTRLTVV.

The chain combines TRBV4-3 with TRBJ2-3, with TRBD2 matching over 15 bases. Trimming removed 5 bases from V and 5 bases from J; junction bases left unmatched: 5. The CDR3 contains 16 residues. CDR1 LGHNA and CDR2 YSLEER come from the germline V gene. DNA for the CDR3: TGCGCCAGCAGCAAGGGACTAGCGGGAGGTGAAGATACGCAGTATTTT. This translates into CASSKGLAGGEDTQYF.

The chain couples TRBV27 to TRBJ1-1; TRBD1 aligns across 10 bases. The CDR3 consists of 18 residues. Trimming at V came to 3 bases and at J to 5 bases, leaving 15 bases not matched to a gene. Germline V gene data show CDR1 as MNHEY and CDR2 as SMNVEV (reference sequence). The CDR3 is CASSFSRQGAGGGTEAFF. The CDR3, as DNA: TGTGCCAGCAGTTTTTCCCGACAGGGGGCTGGAGGGGGGACTGAAGCTTTCTTT.

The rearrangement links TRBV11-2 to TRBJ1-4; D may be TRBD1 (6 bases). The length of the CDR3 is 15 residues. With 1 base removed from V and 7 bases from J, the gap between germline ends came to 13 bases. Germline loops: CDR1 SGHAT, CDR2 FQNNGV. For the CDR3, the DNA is TGTGCCAGCAGCTTAGTAAGGGGGGGCGGTGAAAAACTGTTTTTT. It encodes CASSLVRGGGEKLFF.

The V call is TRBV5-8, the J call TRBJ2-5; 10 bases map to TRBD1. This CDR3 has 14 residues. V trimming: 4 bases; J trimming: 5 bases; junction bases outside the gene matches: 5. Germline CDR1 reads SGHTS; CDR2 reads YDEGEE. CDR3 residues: CASSRQGARETQYF. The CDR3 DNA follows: TGTGCCAGCAGCAGACAGGGGGCTAGGGAGACCCAGTACTTC.